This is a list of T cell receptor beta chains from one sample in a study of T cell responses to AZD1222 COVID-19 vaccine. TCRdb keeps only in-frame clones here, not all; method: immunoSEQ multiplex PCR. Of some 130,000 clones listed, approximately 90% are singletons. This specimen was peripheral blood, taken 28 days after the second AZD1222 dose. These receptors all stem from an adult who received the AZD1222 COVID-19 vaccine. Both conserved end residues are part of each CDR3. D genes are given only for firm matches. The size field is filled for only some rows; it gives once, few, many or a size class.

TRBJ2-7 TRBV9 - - TGTGCCAGCAGCGTAGATGCGGGGTCCTCCTACGAGCAGTACTTC CASSVDAGSSYEQYF
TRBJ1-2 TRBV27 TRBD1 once TGTGCCAGCAGTTTATATGGGACAGACTACTATGGCTACACCTTC CASSLYGTDYYGYTF
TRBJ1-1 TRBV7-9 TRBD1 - TGTGCCAGCAGCTTAGATTGGGACAGAACGAACACTGAAGCTTTCTTT CASSLDWDRTNTEAFF
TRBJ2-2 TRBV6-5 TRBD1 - TGTGCCACACCTCCCCGGGACAGTGACACCGGGGAGCTGTTTTTT CATPPRDSDTGELFF
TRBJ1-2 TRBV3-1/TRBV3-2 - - TGTGCCAGCAGCCAAGATGGTACGGGAGTGGGGGATGGCTACACCTTC CASSQDGTGVGDGYTF
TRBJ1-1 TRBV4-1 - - TGCGCCAGCAGCCAATGGCGGAGCCCACTCGCTGAAGCTTTCTTT CASSQWRSPLAEAFF
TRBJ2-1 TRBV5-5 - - TGTGCCAGCAGCTCCGAGGACCTATGGGGTTTTAATGAGCAGTTCTTC CASSSEDLWGFNEQFF
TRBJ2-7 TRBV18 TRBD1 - TGTGCCAGCTCACCACAATCAGGGGGCGACGAGCAGTACTTC CASSPQSGGDEQYF
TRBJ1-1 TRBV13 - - TGTGCCAGCAGGGACCACGGGACCGGTAACACTGAAGCTTTCTTT CASRDHGTGNTEAFF
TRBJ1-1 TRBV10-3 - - TGTGCCATCAGTGAGTCGAAGGGGGGCCCCACTGAAGCTTTCTTT CAISESKGGPTEAFF
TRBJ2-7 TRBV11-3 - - TGTGCCAGCAGCCTCGGTACCGGGACTCAGAACGAGCAGTACTTC CASSLGTGTQNEQYF
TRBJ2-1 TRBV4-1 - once TGCGCCAGCAGCCAAGATCGACAGACTGGCCTCTACAATGAGCAGTTCTTC CASSQDRQTGLYNEQFF
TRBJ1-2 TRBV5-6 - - TGTGCCAGCAGCTTGGGAGGGGTAACCTATGGCTACACCTTC CASSLGGVTYGYTF
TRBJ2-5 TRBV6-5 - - TGTGCCAGCAGTCAGCAAGAGACCCAGTACTTC CASSQQETQYF
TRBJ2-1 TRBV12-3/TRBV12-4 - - TGTGCCAGCAGTTTCCGGGGTGAGCAGTTCTTC CASSFRGEQFF
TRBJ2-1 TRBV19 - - TGTGCCAGCCAGAGCGGATACTCCTACAATGAGCAGTTCTTC CASQSGYSYNEQFF
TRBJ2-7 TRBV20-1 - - TGCAGTGCTAGACCCCTTTACGAGCAGTACTTC CSARPLYEQYF
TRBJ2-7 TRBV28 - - TGTGCCAGCAGCCCACGTATAGCCTTTCTGGGAAACGAGCAGTACTTC CASSPRIAFLGNEQYF
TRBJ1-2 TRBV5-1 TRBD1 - TGCGCCAGCAGCCCCTCGGGACAGGGGGATGGCTACACCTTC CASSPSGQGDGYTF
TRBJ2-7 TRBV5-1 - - TGCGCCAGCAGCTTGGAGACAGCCTACGAGCAGTACTTC CASSLETAYEQYF
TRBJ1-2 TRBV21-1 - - TGTGCCAGCAGCAAAGAAACCGGACAGGCGTATGGCTACACCTTC CASSKETGQAYGYTF
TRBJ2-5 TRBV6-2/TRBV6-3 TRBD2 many TGTGCCAGCAGTCCAACTAGCGGGGGTTCCGAGACCCAGTACTTC CASSPTSGGSETQYF
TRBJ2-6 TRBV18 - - TGTGCCAGCTCAGCCGGGGCCAACGTCCTGACTTTC CASSAGANVLTF
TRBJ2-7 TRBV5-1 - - TGCGCCAGCAGCCCAAGTGTCGGGCAGTACGAGCAGTACTTC CASSPSVGQYEQYF
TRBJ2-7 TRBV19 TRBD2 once TGTGCCAGTTGGCAACTAGCGGGAGTTGGCATGACGTACGAGCAGTACTTC CASWQLAGVGMTYEQYF
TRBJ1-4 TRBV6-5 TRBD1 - TGTGCCAGCAGTTATGGGACAGGGAAGCGGGAAAAACTGTTTTTT CASSYGTGKREKLFF
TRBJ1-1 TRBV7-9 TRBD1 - TGTGCCAGCAGCCGACAGGGGCCTGAAGCTTTCTTT CASSRQGPEAFF
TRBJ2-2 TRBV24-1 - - TGTGCCACCAGTGATATGAGGGCCCCGAACACCGGGGAGCTGTTTTTT CATSDMRAPNTGELFF
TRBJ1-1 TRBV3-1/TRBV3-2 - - TGTGCCAGCAGATTACGACAGGAGAACACTGAAGCTTTCTTT CASRLRQENTEAFF
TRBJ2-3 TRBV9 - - TGTGCCAGCAGCGTTTCACTAGCAACCACAGATACGCAGTATTTT CASSVSLATTDTQYF
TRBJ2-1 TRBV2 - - TGTGCCAGCAGCGGTAGCGGTTCGGCTGAGCAGTTCTTC CASSGSGSAEQFF
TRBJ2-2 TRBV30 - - TGTGCCTGGAGCTTCTACATTGGTGGGGAGCTGTTTTTT CAWSFYIGGELFF
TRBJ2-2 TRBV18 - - TGTGCCAGCTCACCAATCCTTACGAACACCGGGGAGCTGTTTTTT CASSPILTNTGELFF
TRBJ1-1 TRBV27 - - TGTGCCAGCAGTCCTCTTGGTCGGAACACTGAAGCTTTCTTT CASSPLGRNTEAFF
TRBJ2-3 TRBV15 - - TGTGCCAGCCGGGGGACAACGCGCACAGATACGCAGTATTTT CASRGTTRTDTQYF
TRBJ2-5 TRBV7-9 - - TGTGCCAGCAGCCCATCACTAAGGTTCGAAGAGACCCAGTACTTC CASSPSLRFEETQYF
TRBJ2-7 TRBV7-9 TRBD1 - TGTGCCAGCAGCCCCGGGGACAGGGGGCTCTACGAGCAGTACTTC CASSPGDRGLYEQYF
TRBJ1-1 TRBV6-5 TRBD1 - TGTGCCAGCACCCGGACAGGGCACATGAACACTGAAGCTTTCTTT CASTRTGHMNTEAFF
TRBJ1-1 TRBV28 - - TGTGCCAGCAGACTAAGTAAGAACACTGAAGCTTTCTTT CASRLSKNTEAFF